Following are 7 T cell receptor beta chains from one sample sequenced in a study of blood T cell repertoires in COVID-19. Clones were read by immunoSEQ multiplex PCR, and TCRdb kept only the in-frame ones, dropping some. The sample shows fewer than 150,000 clones, around 80% of them seen only once. The sequenced material came from peripheral blood. These receptors were obtained from a man between 50 and 59 years old with acute or convalescent COVID-19.

The V and J genes are TRBV27 and TRBJ1-6; TRBD1 agrees at 7 bases. CDR1 is MNHEY and CDR2 is SMNVEV in the germline V gene (reference sequence). The length of the CDR3 is 17 residues. The trim removed 3 bases at V and 3 bases at J, leaving 8 bases unmatched. In DNA, the CDR3 is TGTGCCAGCAGTTTGAGCAGGGGGTATCTCTATAATTCACCCCTCCACTTT. Its protein product is CASSLSRGYLYNSPLHF.

V usage is TRBV19 and J usage is TRBJ1-5; tentatively, D is TRBD1 (5 bases). This CDR3 spans 14 amino acids. Germline V gives CDR1 LNHDA, CDR2 SQIVND (reference sequence). Trimming left V 7 bases short and J 7 bases short, with 17 bases between. CDR3 protein: CASTALGGDQPQHF. The CDR3 coding sequence is TGTGCCAGTACCGCCTTGGGGGGGGACCAGCCCCAGCATTTT.

The gene calls are TRBV6-5 and TRBJ1-1; possibly TRBD1 for D (6 bases). Germline lookup yields CDR1 MNHEY and CDR2 SVGAGI. V lost 9 bases and J 7 bases, leaving 24 bases between the germline ends. The CDR3 loop spans 15 amino acids. CDR3 bases: TGTGCCAGTTTTCGGACAGCCTCCTATTCTCGTGAAGCTTTCTTT. Residues: CASFRTASYSREAFF.

In regard to this clone: Distinct nucleotide sequences in the sample also encode this CDR3. V is TRBV3-1 (or the pseudogene TRBV3-2) and J is TRBJ2-5, with D maybe TRBD1 (5 bases). The CDR3 totals 13 residues. Germline V CDR1 and CDR2: LGHDT, YNNKEL (reference sequence). V shed 1 base and J shed 2 bases, with 5 bases lying between them. The CDR3 DNA reads as TGTGCCAGCAGCCAAGCAGGGCAAGAGACCCAGTACTTC. Encoded protein: CASSQAGQETQYF.

There are many counts of this clone. The chain employs TRBV6-5 and TRBJ1-2; D is ambiguous. The V end was cut by 6 bases, the J end by 6 bases, with 20 bases between. This CDR3 is built from 15 residues. The germline V gene has CDR1 MNHEY and CDR2 SVGAGI. CDR3 sequence: CASRSKGQVGDGYTF. CDR3 in DNA: TGTGCCAGCAGATCCAAGGGTCAGGTCGGGGATGGCTACACCTTC.

A word on this clone: The CDR3 does not end in the conserved phenylalanine or tryptophan, so this is likely a read error. The limits of the CDR3 on the DNA are not certain, so only TCRdb's listed CDR3 is given. The rearrangement links TRBV24-1 to TRBJ2-3; no DNA check was done on the table's D call, TRBD2. Germline V gene sequence: CDR1 KGHDR, CDR2 SFDVKD. With termini counted, the CDR3 has 11 amino acids. CDR3 region: CATSDKDGGLL.

V is TRBV19 and J is TRBJ1-5, with D maybe TRBD1 (5 bases). This CDR3 region has 14 residues. From germline, CDR1 is LNHDA and CDR2 SQIVND (reference sequence). V was pared by 7 bases and J by 1 base, with 11 bases between. Written as DNA, the CDR3 is TGTGCCAGTACAGACCCAGGGAGCAATCAGCCCCAGCATTTT. Translation: CASTDPGSNQPQHF.